These 26 T cell receptor beta chains originate from one sample sequenced in a study of blood T cells in healthy people across ages. A sample-barcoded 5' primer and a J-beta primer mix were used in a second PCR of roughly 7 to 11 cycles. One entry per CDR3 protein results from TCRdb running MiXCR on the 5' RACE reads. The sample carries around 800,000 distinct CDR3 sequences, 20% to 30% recorded once. The same specimen was also included in a second study, on T cells of mothers and their children.

The sample taken for sequencing was blood. The receptor source for this set is a boy aged 5-17 years in good health.

This clonotype was seen only a few times. CDR3 residues: CSVPQAGELFF. In DNA, the CDR3 is TGCAGCGTACCCCAGGCCGGGGAGCTGTTTTTT. The J gene is TRBJ2-2, the V gene TRBV29-1; no reliable D call. Per the germline V gene, CDR1 is SQVTM and CDR2 is ANQGSEA. Trimming took 6 bases from V and 6 from J, leaving 8 bases between them. The length of the CDR3 is 11 residues.

This clonotype was observed a handful of times. One end of the junction does not line up with germline, which may come from a read error. The chain uses TRBV12-3 or TRBV12-4 and TRBJ2-2; D is uncertain. CDR3 size: 14 residues. The CDR3 DNA reads TGTGCCAGCAGTGCCCCGGGTTACACCAGGGAGCTGTTTTTT. Protein sequence: CASSAPGYTRELFF.

The gene calls are TRBV11-1 and TRBJ2-1; a weak D match, TRBD2 (5 bases). V was cut by 5 bases and J by 3 bases, with 11 bases left in between. Germline CDR1 reads SGHAT; CDR2 reads FQDESV (reference sequence). There are 14 residues in the CDR3. CDR3 amino acids: CASSQVDFYNEQFF. The DNA of the CDR3 is TGTGCCAGCAGCCAAGTGGACTTCTACAATGAGCAGTTCTTC.

The chain carries TRBV6-5 and TRBJ1-1; unclear D gene. The CDR3 spans 14 residues. V gave up 0 bases and J gave up 6 bases, with 11 bases separating them. Germline V gene sequence: CDR1 MNHEY, CDR2 SVGAGI. The DNA of the CDR3 is TGTGCCAGCAGTTACTCGACCGGGGTGGCTGAAGCTTTCTTT. Its translation is CASSYSTGVAEAFF.

The chain employs TRBV4-1 and TRBJ1-4; D is perhaps TRBD1 (5 bases). The CDR3 length is 16 residues. The germline CDR1 and CDR2 sequences are MGHRA and YSYEKL. V was cut by 0 bases and J by 5 bases, with 13 bases left in between. The CDR3 spells CASSQDGTSRNEKLFF. In DNA, the CDR3 is TGCGCCAGCAGCCAAGATGGGACGTCCAGGAATGAAAAACTGTTTTTT.

This clonotype was seen many times. This sequence joins TRBV12-3 or TRBV12-4 and TRBJ2-3; D not certain. There are 11 residues in the CDR3. Trimming stripped 5 bases from V and 6 bases from J, with 6 bases between. The CDR3 sequence: CASSPSDTQYF. The DNA of the CDR3 is TGTGCCAGCAGTCCCTCTGATACGCAGTATTTT.

This clonotype was counted a few times. The chain combines TRBV7-9 with TRBJ2-1; TRBD2 matches at 8 bases. This CDR3 region has 16 residues. Per germline, CDR1 SEHNR and CDR2 FQNEAQ (reference sequence). The V segment lost 3 bases and the J segment 5 bases; nucleotides outside the gene matches: 9. The CDR3, as DNA: TGTGCCAGCAGCTTTAGGGATAGAGCGGGGGACAATGAGCAGTTCTTC. Translation gives CASSFRDRAGDNEQFF.

This clonotype was counted between two and nine times. The gene calls are TRBV6-5 and TRBJ1-2; 9 positions match TRBD1. The germline CDR1 and CDR2 sequences are MNHEY and SVGAGI. V dropped 6 bases and J dropped 1; count of bases not matched to a gene: 3. This CDR3 spans 14 amino acids. CDR3 region: CASRTGGSNYGYTF. The CDR3 nucleotides are TGTGCCAGCAGAACAGGGGGCAGTAACTATGGCTACACCTTC.

The chain carries TRBV4-2 and TRBJ1-1; D is undetermined. The CDR3 runs 17 residues. The V end lost 0 bases, the J end lost 1 base, and 15 bases lay between the germline ends. The germline CDR1 and CDR2 sequences are LGHNA and YNFKEQ. In DNA form, the CDR3 reads TGTGCCAGCAGCCAAGATTTGTATGAGGGAAAGAACACTGAAGCTTTCTTT. Amino acid sequence: CASSQDLYEGKNTEAFF.

The sample holds a few counts of this clonotype. CDR3 in amino acids: CASSFSTGLGGYTF. DNA of the CDR3: TGCGCCAGCAGCTTCTCGACAGGGCTGGGAGGCTACACCTTC. The chain uses TRBV5-1 and TRBJ1-2; 7 bases are a match to TRBD1. CDR1 is SGHRS and CDR2 is YFSETQ in the germline V gene. CDR3 length equals 14 residues. Trimming cost V 2 bases and J 8 bases; bases outside gene matches: 9.

The chain combines TRBV6-2 or TRBV6-3 with TRBJ2-3; 7 nucleotides match TRBD2. Germline CDR1 MNHEY, CDR2 SVGEGT. The trim removed 4 bases at V and 6 bases at J, leaving 10 bases unmatched. The CDR3 sequence is 15 residues long. CDR3 DNA sequence: TGTGCCAGCAGTTCCCGGGACTCGGGAGGCGATACGCAGTATTTT. Its translation is CASSSRDSGGDTQYF.

The rearrangement uses TRBV7-3 and TRBJ2-5; 9 nucleotides match TRBD2. V gave up 5 bases and J gave up 1 base; unmatched junction bases: 5. CDR3 length: 15 residues. Germline lookup yields CDR1 SGHTA and CDR2 FQGTGA. The DNA of the CDR3 is TGTGCCAGCAGCCAATTAGCGGGGGTCCAAGAGACCCAGTACTTC. Its translation is CASSQLAGVQETQYF.

This clonotype was seen a handful of times. The chain has TRBV20-1 and TRBJ2-3; no clear D. Germline assignment: CDR1 DFQATT and CDR2 SNEGSKA (reference sequence). The V gene lost 6 bases and the J gene lost 4 bases, with 8 bases spanning the gap. This CDR3 is 11 amino acids long. The CDR3 region is CSALDADTQYF. In nucleotides, the CDR3 is TGCAGTGCCCTCGATGCAGATACGCAGTATTTT.

The genes are TRBV12-3 or TRBV12-4 and TRBJ1-2; a weak D match, TRBD1 (5 bases). This CDR3 is 13 amino acids long. The V end was cut by 4 bases, the J end by 2 bases, with 8 bases between. CDR3 DNA sequence: TGTGCCAGCAGTTCGGACATGAACTATGGCTACACCTTC. Its protein is CASSSDMNYGYTF.

This clonotype occurred a few times. The chain has TRBV4-1 and TRBJ1-1; D remains ambiguous. The CDR3 spans 13 residues. V was pared by 1 base and J by 7 bases, with 10 bases between. The germline V gene has CDR1 MGHRA and CDR2 YSYEKL. The CDR3 nucleotides are TGCGCCAGCAGCCAAGTGGAGGGTAGTGAAGCTTTCTTT. Translation gives CASSQVEGSEAFF.

The chain has TRBV6-6 and TRBJ1-4, with D possibly matching TRBD1 (5 bases). This CDR3 has 15 amino acids. The V end was cut by 0 bases, the J end by 8 bases, with 13 bases between. Germline V gene data show CDR1 as MNHNY and CDR2 as SVGAGI (reference sequence). CDR3 DNA sequence: TGTGCCAGCAGTTACTCTCTCCGGGGGGACGAAAAACTGTTTTTT. Residues: CASSYSLRGDEKLFF.

This clonotype showed up just a few times. This chain connects TRBV20-1 to TRBJ1-3; possibly TRBD1 for D (5 bases). The CDR3 is 11 amino acids. V was shortened by 5 bases and J by 9 bases, with 11 bases between the two germline ends. From germline, CDR1 is DFQATT and CDR2 SNEGSKA (reference sequence). DNA of the CDR3: TGCAGTGCTGGGCGCGGGGGCACCATATATTTT. This encodes CSAGRGGTIYF.

The chain couples TRBV7-2 to TRBJ2-3; 11 bases align to TRBD2. V shed 6 bases and J 5 bases; nucleotides not matched to a gene: 10. Looked up from germline, CDR1 is SGHTA and CDR2 is FQGNSA. This CDR3 is 16 amino acids long. The chain's CDR3 is CASRRRSGGARDTQYF. The CDR3 DNA sequence: TGTGCCAGCAGACGACGTAGCGGGGGGGCCCGAGATACGCAGTATTTT.

This clonotype was counted once. This chain uses TRBV6-5 with TRBJ1-1, with a tentative D call TRBD1 (6 bases). The V gene's germline CDR1 is MNHEY and CDR2 SVGAGI. CDR3 length: 15 residues. V was trimmed by 5 bases and J by 1 base, leaving 14 bases between them. The CDR3 DNA reads as TGTGCCAGCAGTCCAGACAGGCCCCAGAACACTGAAGCTTTCTTT. As protein: CASSPDRPQNTEAFF.

The chain combines TRBV5-1 with TRBJ1-4; TRBD1 agrees at 10 bases. J lost 8 bases, V lost 4 bases, and 5 bases had no gene match. The V gene's germline CDR1 is SGHRS and CDR2 YFSETQ. CDR3 size: 14 residues. This CDR3 is CASSMRDRGEKLFF. CDR3 bases: TGCGCCAGCAGCATGAGGGACAGGGGCGAAAAACTGTTTTTT. The whole variable domain, remainder taken from reference TRBV5-1 and TRBJ1-4, is KAGVTQTPRYLIKTRGQQVTLSCSPISGHRSVSWYQQTPGQGLQFLFEYFSETQRNKGNFPGRFSGRQFSNSRSEMNVSTLELGDSALYLCASSMRDRGEKLFFGSGTQLSVL.

There are a few counts of this clonotype. DNA of the CDR3: TGTGCCAGCGGGCGGCTAGCGGGGACTAAAGGAGAGACCCAGTACTTC. This sequence encodes CASGRLAGTKGETQYF. The V gene is TRBV18, the J gene TRBJ2-5; 9 bases agree with TRBD2. V lost 8 bases to trimming and J lost 4 bases; unmatched junction nucleotides: 14. CDR1 KGHSH and CDR2 LQKENI come from the germline V gene. The CDR3 is made up of 16 amino acids.

There are a few counts of this clonotype. The rearrangement links TRBV12-5 to TRBJ1-2, with D tentatively TRBD1 (6 bases). Germline values: CDR1 LGHNT, CDR2 FRNRAP. V was shortened by 0 bases and J by 7 bases, with 18 bases between the two germline ends. The CDR3 totals 16 residues. As DNA, the CDR3 is TGTGCTAGTGGTTTGGTACTAGGACAGCACATTTCTGGCTACACCTTC. As protein: CASGLVLGQHISGYTF.

This chain uses TRBV3-1 with TRBJ2-5; 10 bases agree with TRBD2. Germline lookup yields CDR1 LGHDT and CDR2 YNNKEL (reference sequence). The CDR3 is 16 amino acids. V lost 4 bases, J lost 2 bases, and 7 bases stayed unmatched. In DNA form, the CDR3 reads TGTGCCAGCAGCCTACGCCCTAGCGGGAGACAAGAGACCCAGTACTTC. Translated, it gives CASSLRPSGRQETQYF.

A word on this clonotype: Germline and junction disagree at one end, which may indicate a read error. The chain employs TRBV7-7 and TRBJ2-5; D is possibly TRBD1 or TRBD2 (5 bases each). This CDR3 is built from 14 residues. CDR1 and CDR2 (germline): SSHAT, FNYEAQ (reference sequence). The CDR3 region is CASSLDGAGETQYF. As DNA, the CDR3 is TGTGCTAGCAGCTTAGACGGGGCAGGGGAGACCCAGTACTTC.

The chain recombines TRBV21-1 with TRBJ2-1; TRBD1 is taken as the D call from the table, unchecked against the DNA. TRBV21-1 is a listed pseudogene. This CDR3 comprises 16 residues. The CDR3 DNA reads as TGTGCCAGCAGAGGACAGGTAGGAGGTAGGTGGAATGAGCAGTTCTTC. Amino acid sequence: CASRGQVGGRWNEQFF.

This clonotype was recorded a few times. V is TRBV7-9 and J is TRBJ2-1; D remains ambiguous. The CDR3 is 11 amino acids. Between the trimmed V and J ends, which lost 1 base and 11 bases, there was a span of 6 bases. Germline loops: CDR1 SEHNR, CDR2 FQNEAQ (reference sequence). In nucleotides, the CDR3 is TGTGCCAGCAGCTTAGGAGTTCAGCAGTTCTTC. Translated: CASSLGVQQFF.